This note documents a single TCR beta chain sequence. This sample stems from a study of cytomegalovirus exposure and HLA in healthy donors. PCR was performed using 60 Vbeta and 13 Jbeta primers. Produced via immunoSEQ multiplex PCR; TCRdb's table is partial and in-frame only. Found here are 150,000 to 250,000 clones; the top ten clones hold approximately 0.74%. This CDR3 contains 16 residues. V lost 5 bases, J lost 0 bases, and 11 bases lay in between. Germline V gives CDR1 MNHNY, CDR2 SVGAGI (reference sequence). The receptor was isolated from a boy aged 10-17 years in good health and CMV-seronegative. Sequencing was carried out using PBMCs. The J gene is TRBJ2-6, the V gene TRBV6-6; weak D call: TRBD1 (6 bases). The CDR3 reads CASSNGQYSGANVLTF. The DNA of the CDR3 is TGTGCCAGCAGTAATGGACAGTACTCTGGGGCCAACGTCCTGACTTTC.